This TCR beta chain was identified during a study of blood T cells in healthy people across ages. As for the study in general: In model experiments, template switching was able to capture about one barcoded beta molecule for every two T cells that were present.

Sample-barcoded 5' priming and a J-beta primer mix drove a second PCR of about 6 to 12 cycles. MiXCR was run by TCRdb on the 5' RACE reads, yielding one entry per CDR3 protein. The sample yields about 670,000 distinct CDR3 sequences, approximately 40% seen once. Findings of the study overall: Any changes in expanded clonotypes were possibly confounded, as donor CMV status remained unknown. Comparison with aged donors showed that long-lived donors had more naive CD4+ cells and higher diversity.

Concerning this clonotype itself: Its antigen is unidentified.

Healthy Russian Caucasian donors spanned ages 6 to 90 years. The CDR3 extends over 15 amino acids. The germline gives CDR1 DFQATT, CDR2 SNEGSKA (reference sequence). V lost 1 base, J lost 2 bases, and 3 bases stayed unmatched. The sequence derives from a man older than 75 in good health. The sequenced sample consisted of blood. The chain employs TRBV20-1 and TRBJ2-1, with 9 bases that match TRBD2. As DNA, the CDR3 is TGCAGTGCTAGAGTTCCTAGCGGGGCCTACAATGAGCAGTTCTTC. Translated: CSARVPSGAYNEQFF.